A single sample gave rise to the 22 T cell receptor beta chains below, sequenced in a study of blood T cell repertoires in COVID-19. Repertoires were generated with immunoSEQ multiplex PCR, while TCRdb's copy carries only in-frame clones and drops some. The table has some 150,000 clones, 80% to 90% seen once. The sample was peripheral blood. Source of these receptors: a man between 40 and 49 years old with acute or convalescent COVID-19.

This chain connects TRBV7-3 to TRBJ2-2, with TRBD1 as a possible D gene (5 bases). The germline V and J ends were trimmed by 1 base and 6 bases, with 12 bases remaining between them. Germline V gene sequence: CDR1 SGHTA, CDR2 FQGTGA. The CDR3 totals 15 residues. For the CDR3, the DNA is TGTGCCAGCAGCTTAAGGCAGGGATCTGCCGGGGAGCTGTTTTTT. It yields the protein CASSLRQGSAGELFF.

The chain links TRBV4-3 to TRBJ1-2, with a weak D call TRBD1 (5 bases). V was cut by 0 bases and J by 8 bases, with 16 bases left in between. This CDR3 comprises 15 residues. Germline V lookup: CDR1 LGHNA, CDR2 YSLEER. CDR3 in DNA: TGCGCCAGCAGCCAAGATCGGATCGGGGGACGGGGCTACACCTTC. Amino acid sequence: CASSQDRIGGRGYTF.

The CDR3 DNA reads as TGTGCCAGCAGCCAAGGCGGGGGGGCCAGTGGCTACACCTTC. Translation: CASSQGGGASGYTF. The chain employs TRBV3-1 (or the pseudogene TRBV3-2) and TRBJ1-2; tentative D call: TRBD1 (6 bases). Germline V gene lookup returns CDR1 LGHDT and CDR2 YNNKEL (reference sequence). The CDR3 covers 14 residues. Trimming cost V 1 base and J 7 bases, with 13 bases left between them.

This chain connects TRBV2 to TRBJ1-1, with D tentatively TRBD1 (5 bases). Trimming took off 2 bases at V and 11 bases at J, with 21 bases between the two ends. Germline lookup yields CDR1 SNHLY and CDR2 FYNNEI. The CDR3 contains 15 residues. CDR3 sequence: CASSETGGWLREAFF. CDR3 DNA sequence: TGTGCCAGCAGTGAAACGGGGGGGTGGCTGAGGGAGGCTTTCTTT. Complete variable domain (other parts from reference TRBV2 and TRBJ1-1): EPEVTQTPSHQVTQMGQEVILRCVPISNHLYFYWYRQILGQKVEFLVSFYNNEISEKSEIFDDQFSVERPDGSNFTLKIRSTKLEDSAMYFCASSETGGWLREAFFGQGTRLTVV.

The CDR3: CASSLDRAYGYTF. The CDR3 nucleotides are TGTGCCAGCAGCTTGGACAGGGCATATGGCTACACCTTC. V and J are TRBV5-6 and TRBJ1-2; D possibly corresponds to TRBD1 (6 bases). Trimming shortened V by 0 bases and J by 5 bases, and 8 bases separated the two germline ends. Germline V gene sequence: CDR1 SGHDT, CDR2 YYEEEE. This CDR3 has 13 residues.

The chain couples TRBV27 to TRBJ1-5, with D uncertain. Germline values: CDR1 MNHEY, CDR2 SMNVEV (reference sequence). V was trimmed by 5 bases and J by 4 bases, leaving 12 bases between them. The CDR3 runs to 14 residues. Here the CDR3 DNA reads TGTGCCAGCAGTCCCTCTTTCGGGAATCAGCCCCAGCATTTT. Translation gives CASSPSFGNQPQHF.

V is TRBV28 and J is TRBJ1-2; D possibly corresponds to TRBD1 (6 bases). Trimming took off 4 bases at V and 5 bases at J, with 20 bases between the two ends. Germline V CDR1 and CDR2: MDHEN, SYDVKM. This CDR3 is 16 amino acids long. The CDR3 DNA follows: TGTGCCAGCAGTTCCGCTTTGGGAGGGGGGGATTATGGCTACACCTTC. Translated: CASSSALGGGDYGYTF.

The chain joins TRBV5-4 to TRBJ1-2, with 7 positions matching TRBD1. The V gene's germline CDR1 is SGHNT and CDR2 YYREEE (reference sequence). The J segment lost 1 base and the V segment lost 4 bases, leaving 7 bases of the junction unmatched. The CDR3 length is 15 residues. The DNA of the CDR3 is TGTGCCAGCAGCACCGGGACAGCTTATAACTATGGCTACACCTTC. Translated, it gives CASSTGTAYNYGYTF.

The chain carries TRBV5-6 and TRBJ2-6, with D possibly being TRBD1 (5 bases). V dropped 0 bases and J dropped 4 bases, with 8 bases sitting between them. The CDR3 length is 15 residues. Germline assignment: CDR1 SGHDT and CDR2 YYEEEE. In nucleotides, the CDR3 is TGTGCCAGCAGCTTGGGGGGCACCGGGGCCAACGTCCTGACTTTC. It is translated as CASSLGGTGANVLTF.

The CDR3 DNA follows: TGTGCCAGCAGTTTTGCCAGTCACAATCAGCCCCAGCATTTT. Translation gives CASSFASHNQPQHF. The chain has TRBV27 and TRBJ1-5; no clear D. This CDR3 is 14 amino acids long. The germline V and J ends were trimmed by 3 bases and 3 bases, with 9 bases remaining between them. Germline CDR1 is MNHEY and CDR2 is SMNVEV (reference sequence).

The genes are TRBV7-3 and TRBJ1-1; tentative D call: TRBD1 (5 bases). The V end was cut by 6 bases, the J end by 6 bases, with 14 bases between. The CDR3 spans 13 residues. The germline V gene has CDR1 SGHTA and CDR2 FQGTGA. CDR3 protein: CASSSGQIAEAFF. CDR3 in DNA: TGTGCCAGCAGTAGTGGACAAATAGCTGAAGCTTTCTTT.

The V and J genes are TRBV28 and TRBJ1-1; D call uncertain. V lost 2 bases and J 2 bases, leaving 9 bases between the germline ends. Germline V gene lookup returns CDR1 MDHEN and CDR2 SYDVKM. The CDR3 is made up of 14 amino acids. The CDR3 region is CASSLRRDNTEAFF. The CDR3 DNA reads TGTGCCAGCAGTTTACGGAGGGATAACACTGAAGCTTTCTTT.

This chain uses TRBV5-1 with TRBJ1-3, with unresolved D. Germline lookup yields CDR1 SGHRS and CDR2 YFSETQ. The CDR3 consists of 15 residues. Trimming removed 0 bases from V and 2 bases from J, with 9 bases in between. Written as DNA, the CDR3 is TGCGCCAGCAGCTTGGAGCCGGGGACTGGAAACACCATATATTTT. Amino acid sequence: CASSLEPGTGNTIYF.

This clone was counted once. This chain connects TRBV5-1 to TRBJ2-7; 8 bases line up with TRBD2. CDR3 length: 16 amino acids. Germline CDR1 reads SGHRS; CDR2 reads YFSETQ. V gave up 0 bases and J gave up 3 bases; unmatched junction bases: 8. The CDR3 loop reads CASSLGPGLEHYEQYF. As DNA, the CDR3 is TGCGCCAGCAGCTTGGGGCCGGGACTAGAACACTACGAGCAGTACTTC.

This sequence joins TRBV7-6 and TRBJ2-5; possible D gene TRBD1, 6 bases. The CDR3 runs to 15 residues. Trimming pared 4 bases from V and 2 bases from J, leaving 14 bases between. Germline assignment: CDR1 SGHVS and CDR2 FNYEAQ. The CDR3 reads CASSSITGLQETQYF. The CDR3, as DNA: TGTGCCAGCAGCTCTATTACAGGGTTACAAGAGACCCAGTACTTC.

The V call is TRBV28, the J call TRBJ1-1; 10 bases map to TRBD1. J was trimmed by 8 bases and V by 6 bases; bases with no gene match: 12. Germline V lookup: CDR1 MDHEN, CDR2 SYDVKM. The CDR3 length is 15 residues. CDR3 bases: TGTGCCAGCAGCGTCGACAGGGGGCGAGGTGCCGAAGCTTTCTTT. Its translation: CASSVDRGRGAEAFF.

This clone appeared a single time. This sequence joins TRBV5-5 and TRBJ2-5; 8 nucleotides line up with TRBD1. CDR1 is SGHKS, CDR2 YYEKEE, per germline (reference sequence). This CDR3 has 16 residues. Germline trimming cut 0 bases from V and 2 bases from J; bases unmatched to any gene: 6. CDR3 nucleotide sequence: TGTGCCAGCAGCTTGGTGGACAGGGTCCGGCAAGAGACCCAGTACTTC. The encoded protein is CASSLVDRVRQETQYF.

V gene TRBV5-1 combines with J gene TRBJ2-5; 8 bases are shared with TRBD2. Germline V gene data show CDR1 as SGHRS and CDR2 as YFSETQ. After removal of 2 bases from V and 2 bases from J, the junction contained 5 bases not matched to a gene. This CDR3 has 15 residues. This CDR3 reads CASSFESGRQETQYF. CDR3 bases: TGCGCCAGCAGCTTTGAAAGCGGGAGACAAGAGACCCAGTACTTC.

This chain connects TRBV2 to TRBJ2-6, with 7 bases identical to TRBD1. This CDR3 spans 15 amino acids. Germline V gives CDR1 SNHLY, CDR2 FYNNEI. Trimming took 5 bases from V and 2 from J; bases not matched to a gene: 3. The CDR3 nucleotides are TGTGCCAGCAGTACAGGGGTAGCTGGGGCCAACGTCCTGACTTTC. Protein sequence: CASSTGVAGANVLTF.

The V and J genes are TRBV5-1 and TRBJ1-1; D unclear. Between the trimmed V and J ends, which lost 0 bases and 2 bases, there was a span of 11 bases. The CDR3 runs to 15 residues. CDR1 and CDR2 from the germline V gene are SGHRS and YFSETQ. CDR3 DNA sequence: TGCGCCAGCAGCTTGGCGTACAGTGTAAACACTGAAGCTTTCTTT. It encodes CASSLAYSVNTEAFF.

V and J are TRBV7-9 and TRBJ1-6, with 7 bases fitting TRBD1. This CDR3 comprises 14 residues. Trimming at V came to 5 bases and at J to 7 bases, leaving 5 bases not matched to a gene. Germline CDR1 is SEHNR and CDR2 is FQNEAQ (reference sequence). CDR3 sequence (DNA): TGTGCCAGCAGCCTCCGGGACAGCAATTCACCCCTCCACTTT. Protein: CASSLRDSNSPLHF.

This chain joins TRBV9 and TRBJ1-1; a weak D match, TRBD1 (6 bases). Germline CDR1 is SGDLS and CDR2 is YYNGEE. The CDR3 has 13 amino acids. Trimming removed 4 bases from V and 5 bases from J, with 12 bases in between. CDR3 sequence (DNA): TGTGCCAGCAGCCCCCAACAGGGAACTGAAGCTTTCTTT. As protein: CASSPQQGTEAFF.